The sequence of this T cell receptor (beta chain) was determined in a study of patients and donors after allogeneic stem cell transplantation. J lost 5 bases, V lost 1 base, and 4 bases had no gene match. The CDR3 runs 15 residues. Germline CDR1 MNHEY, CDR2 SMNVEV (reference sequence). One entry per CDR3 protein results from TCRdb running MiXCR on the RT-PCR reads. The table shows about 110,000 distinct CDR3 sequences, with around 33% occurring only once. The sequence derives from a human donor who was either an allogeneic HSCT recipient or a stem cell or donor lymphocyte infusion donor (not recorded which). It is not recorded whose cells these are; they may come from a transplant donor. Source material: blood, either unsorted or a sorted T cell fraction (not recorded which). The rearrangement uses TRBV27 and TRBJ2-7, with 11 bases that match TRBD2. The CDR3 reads CASSLLAGGVDEQYF. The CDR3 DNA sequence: TGTGCCAGCAGTTTATTAGCGGGAGGGGTCGACGAGCAGTACTTC.